This TCR beta chain emerged from a study of T cell responses to AZD1222 COVID-19 vaccine. At the level of the study: Second-dose groups at about 4 or about 12 weeks were pooled. Study-level results: AZD1222 recipients seropositive at baseline numbered only five to seven. Among vaccine-associated CD4 TCRs, coverage spanned spike, with dominance at 160-218 and 743-854. An increase in Spike-specific TCR breadth and depth was observed after two AZD1222 doses.

Clones were sequenced by immunoSEQ multiplex PCR, and TCRdb holds only the in-frame ones, with some missing. The sample consists of 160,000 or so clones, roughly 86% of them appearing once. With respect to this clone: Its target is not known. The germline gene is not matched at one end of the junction; a read error may be the cause.

This CDR3 spans 15 amino acids. Germline V lookup: CDR1 LGHNA, CDR2 YSLEER. V usage is TRBV4-3 and J usage is TRBJ1-6; D gene uncertain. This receptor was taken from an adult in good health. The starting material was peripheral blood, obtained on day 0 of AZD1222 vaccination. CDR3 in DNA: TGCGCCAGCAGCCAAGATGTGGGTAGTAATTCACTCCTCCACTTT. It translates to CASSQDVGSNSLLHF.